Listed below are T cell receptor beta chains from one sample, sequenced in a study of cytomegalovirus exposure and HLA in healthy donors. Profiled with immunoSEQ multiplex PCR; TCRdb holds only in-frame clones, not every one. Of around 200,000 clones detected, roughly 80% appear once; the ten largest clones hold 2.5% to 3.5%. Sequencing used PBMCs. These receptors all come from a woman aged 18-29 years in good health and CMV-seropositive. Both conserved end residues are part of each CDR3. Fields, in order: D gene, V gene, clone size, J gene, CDR3 protein, CDR3 DNA. A D gene is named only where the DNA matches it firmly. Part of the rows lack a size; the others show once, few, many or a class for expanded clones.

d_call: -; v_call: TRBV9; clone_size: -; j_call: TRBJ1-6; cdr3_aa: CASSPWQGGNSPLHF; cdr3_nt: TGTGCCAGCAGCCCATGGCAGGGTGGTAATTCACCCCTCCACTTT
d_call: -; v_call: TRBV7-2; clone_size: few; j_call: TRBJ1-1; cdr3_aa: CASSLMAGSTEAFF; cdr3_nt: TGTGCCAGCAGCCTCATGGCGGGTAGCACTGAAGCTTTCTTT
d_call: -; v_call: TRBV6-1; clone_size: -; j_call: TRBJ1-1; cdr3_aa: CASLGTRGNTEAFF; cdr3_nt: TGTGCCAGCCTCGGGACAAGGGGGAACACTGAAGCTTTCTTT
d_call: -; v_call: TRBV19; clone_size: -; j_call: TRBJ2-7; cdr3_aa: CASSPQGHLIYEQYF; cdr3_nt: TGTGCCAGTAGTCCCCAGGGACATCTGATCTACGAGCAGTACTTC
d_call: TRBD1; v_call: TRBV7-7; clone_size: -; j_call: TRBJ2-5; cdr3_aa: CASSPGQGPVGETQYF; cdr3_nt: TGTGCCAGCAGTCCTGGACAGGGGCCCGTCGGGGAGACCCAGTACTTC
d_call: -; v_call: TRBV5-6; clone_size: -; j_call: TRBJ2-1; cdr3_aa: CASSLGTVIYNEQFF; cdr3_nt: TGTGCCAGCAGCTTGGGGACAGTGATATACAATGAGCAGTTCTTC
d_call: -; v_call: TRBV27; clone_size: -; j_call: TRBJ2-2; cdr3_aa: CASSPRNLLDSGELFF; cdr3_nt: TGTGCCAGCAGTCCGCGAAACCTTCTAGATTCCGGGGAGCTGTTTTTT
d_call: -; v_call: TRBV11-2; clone_size: -; j_call: TRBJ2-3; cdr3_aa: CASSLTAGATDTQYF; cdr3_nt: TGTGCCAGCAGCCTCACGGCGGGGGCGACAGATACGCAGTATTTT
d_call: -; v_call: TRBV5-6; clone_size: -; j_call: TRBJ2-1; cdr3_aa: CASSLGRGEQFF; cdr3_nt: TGTGCCAGCAGCTTGGGCCGCGGTGAGCAGTTCTTC
d_call: -; v_call: TRBV5-1; clone_size: -; j_call: TRBJ2-1; cdr3_aa: CASSPDYNEQFF; cdr3_nt: TGCGCCAGCAGCCCAGACTACAATGAGCAGTTCTTC
d_call: -; v_call: TRBV7-9; clone_size: -; j_call: TRBJ1-3; cdr3_aa: CASSLDMRGISGNTIYF; cdr3_nt: TGTGCCAGCAGCTTAGATATGAGGGGGATCTCTGGAAACACCATATATTTT
d_call: -; v_call: TRBV7-3; clone_size: -; j_call: TRBJ1-1; cdr3_aa: CASSPLVGSTEAFF; cdr3_nt: TGTGCCAGCAGCCCTCTTGTGGGGAGCACTGAAGCTTTCTTT
d_call: TRBD1; v_call: TRBV2; clone_size: -; j_call: TRBJ2-4; cdr3_aa: CASSGWTGKNIQYF; cdr3_nt: TGTGCCAGCAGTGGGTGGACAGGGAAAAACATTCAGTACTTC
d_call: -; v_call: TRBV11-2; clone_size: -; j_call: TRBJ2-5; cdr3_aa: CASSLYRQETQYF; cdr3_nt: TGTGCCAGCAGCTTATACAGACAAGAGACCCAGTACTTC
d_call: -; v_call: TRBV27; clone_size: -; j_call: TRBJ1-2; cdr3_aa: CASSRRENYGYTF; cdr3_nt: TGTGCCAGCAGTCGTCGGGAAAACTATGGCTACACCTTC
d_call: -; v_call: TRBV15; clone_size: few; j_call: TRBJ1-3; cdr3_aa: CATSREQVNSGNTIYF; cdr3_nt: TGTGCCACCAGCAGGGAACAGGTCAACTCTGGAAACACCATATATTTT
d_call: -; v_call: TRBV5-1; clone_size: -; j_call: TRBJ2-2; cdr3_aa: CASSSRGANTGELFF; cdr3_nt: TGCGCCAGCAGCTCCAGGGGCGCGAACACCGGGGAGCTGTTTTTT
d_call: -; v_call: TRBV7-3; clone_size: once; j_call: TRBJ2-1; cdr3_aa: CASSNAGQNEQFF; cdr3_nt: TGTGCCAGCAGCAACGCGGGGCAAAATGAGCAGTTCTTC
d_call: TRBD2; v_call: TRBV4-1; clone_size: -; j_call: TRBJ2-3; cdr3_aa: CASSQLAGGRTDTQYF; cdr3_nt: TGCGCCAGCAGCCAGTTAGCGGGGGGGAGGACAGATACGCAGTATTTT
d_call: TRBD1; v_call: TRBV10-1; clone_size: -; j_call: TRBJ1-5; cdr3_aa: CAIVTWDRVQLAYNQPQHF; cdr3_nt: TGCGCCATCGTCACCTGGGACAGGGTTCAACTGGCTTACAATCAGCCCCAGCATTTT
d_call: -; v_call: TRBV6-1; clone_size: -; j_call: TRBJ1-5; cdr3_aa: CASTSTGQEPQHF; cdr3_nt: TGTGCCAGCACCTCAACTGGGCAGGAGCCCCAGCATTTT
d_call: TRBD2; v_call: TRBV4-1; clone_size: -; j_call: TRBJ2-1; cdr3_aa: CASSQDSAGEYNEQFF; cdr3_nt: TGCGCCAGCAGCCAAGATTCGGCGGGGGAATACAATGAGCAGTTCTTC
d_call: -; v_call: TRBV6-5; clone_size: -; j_call: TRBJ2-5; cdr3_aa: CASSYSVAGQETQYF; cdr3_nt: TGTGCCAGCAGTTATTCTGTAGCAGGGCAAGAGACCCAGTACTTC
d_call: -; v_call: TRBV27; clone_size: -; j_call: TRBJ2-1; cdr3_aa: CASSRSYNEQFF; cdr3_nt: TGTGCCAGCAGTCGTTCTTACAATGAGCAGTTCTTC
d_call: -; v_call: TRBV11-3; clone_size: -; j_call: TRBJ2-3; cdr3_aa: CASSFRGAESDTQYF; cdr3_nt: TGTGCCAGCAGCTTCCGGGGGGCCGAGTCAGATACGCAGTATTTT
d_call: -; v_call: TRBV9; clone_size: -; j_call: TRBJ2-3; cdr3_aa: CASSANPWGGALDTQYF; cdr3_nt: TGTGCCAGCAGCGCCAACCCTTGGGGGGGGGCCCTTGATACGCAGTATTTT
d_call: -; v_call: TRBV4-1; clone_size: -; j_call: TRBJ1-6; cdr3_aa: CASSQDWGGASSPLHF; cdr3_nt: TGCGCCAGCAGCCAAGATTGGGGCGGGGCAAGTTCACCCCTCCACTTT
d_call: -; v_call: TRBV6-6; clone_size: -; j_call: TRBJ1-1; cdr3_aa: CASSQMTGEAFF; cdr3_nt: TGTGCCAGCAGCCAAATGACAGGTGAAGCTTTCTTT
d_call: TRBD1; v_call: TRBV27; clone_size: once; j_call: TRBJ1-5; cdr3_aa: CATADRVGQPQHF; cdr3_nt: TGTGCCACCGCGGACAGGGTTGGTCAGCCCCAGCATTTT
d_call: -; v_call: TRBV2; clone_size: -; j_call: TRBJ1-4; cdr3_aa: CASSDTTKEKLFF; cdr3_nt: TGTGCCAGCAGTGACACCACTAAGGAAAAACTGTTTTTT
d_call: -; v_call: TRBV11-2; clone_size: -; j_call: TRBJ1-1; cdr3_aa: CASSRQVMDTEAFF; cdr3_nt: TGTGCCAGCAGCCGACAGGTTATGGACACTGAAGCTTTCTTT
d_call: TRBD2; v_call: TRBV4-1; clone_size: -; j_call: TRBJ2-5; cdr3_aa: CASSHAGTSGAETQYF; cdr3_nt: TGCGCCAGCAGCCACGCCGGGACTAGCGGGGCTGAGACCCAGTACTTC
d_call: TRBD1; v_call: TRBV25-1; clone_size: -; j_call: TRBJ2-5; cdr3_aa: CASSDLNRGRPPQETQYF; cdr3_nt: TGTGCCAGCAGTGATTTAAACAGGGGGCGGCCACCTCAAGAGACCCAGTACTTC
d_call: -; v_call: TRBV5-1; clone_size: -; j_call: TRBJ1-1; cdr3_aa: CASSFVARAMNTEAFF; cdr3_nt: TGCGCCAGCAGCTTTGTAGCCAGGGCCATGAACACTGAAGCTTTCTTT
d_call: -; v_call: TRBV29-1; clone_size: -; j_call: TRBJ1-5; cdr3_aa: CSVASESNQPQHF; cdr3_nt: TGCAGCGTTGCCAGTGAAAGCAATCAGCCCCAGCATTTT
d_call: -; v_call: TRBV6-5; clone_size: -; j_call: TRBJ2-1; cdr3_aa: CASRRQGLYNEQFF; cdr3_nt: TGTGCCAGCAGAAGACAGGGACTTTACAATGAGCAGTTCTTC
d_call: TRBD2; v_call: TRBV29-1; clone_size: -; j_call: TRBJ2-1; cdr3_aa: CSVVNRLAVYNEQFF; cdr3_nt: TGCAGCGTTGTGAATCGACTAGCTGTCTACAATGAGCAGTTCTTC